This is a list of T cell receptor beta chains from one sample in a study of blood T cells in healthy people across ages. TCRdb redid the calling of the 5' RACE reads with MiXCR, one entry per CDR3 protein. The sample includes fewer than 1 million distinct CDR3 sequences, around two fifths seen only once; the top ten take around 21%. Sequenced: blood. The receptors derive from a man in his 60s in good health. Each CDR3 is given with its conserved first and last residue. D genes are given only for firm matches. The size field is filled for only some rows; it gives once, few, many or a size class.

CDR3 protein | CDR3 DNA | J gene | D gene | V gene | clone size
CASSLRPSGGSWQETRYF | TGTGCCAGCAGCTTAAGGCCTAGCGGGGGGTCCTGGCAAGAGACCCGGTACTTC | TRBJ2-7 | TRBD2 | TRBV7-7 | -
CSARNRGTGELFF | TGCAGTGCTAGGAACAGGGGCACCGGGGAGCTGTTTTTT | TRBJ2-2 | TRBD1 | TRBV20-1 | -
CSVDKGAWNEQFF | TGCAGCGTTGACAAGGGGGCATGGAATGAGCAGTTCTTC | TRBJ2-1 | TRBD1 | TRBV29-1 | many
CASSEALTRAVSNQPQHF | TGTGCCAGCAGTGAAGCGTTAACGAGGGCAGTGAGCAATCAGCCCCAGCATTTT | TRBJ1-5 | - | TRBV6-1 | few
CASSFNAGGGETQYF | TGCGCCAGCAGCTTTAACGCAGGTGGAGGAGAGACCCAGTACTTC | TRBJ2-5 | - | TRBV12-3/TRBV12-4 | -
CASRATSGGAYTQYF | TGTGCCAGCAGGGCGACTAGCGGGGGGGCTTATACGCAGTATTTT | TRBJ2-3 | TRBD2 | TRBV2 | -
CASSPDRVDTEAFF | TGTGCCAGCAGCCCCGACAGGGTTGACACTGAAGCTTTCTTT | TRBJ1-1 | TRBD1 | TRBV6-2/TRBV6-3 | -
CSAAQGQGYQPQHF | TGCAGTGCTGCCCAGGGACAGGGCTATCAGCCCCAGCATTTT | TRBJ1-5 | TRBD1 | TRBV20-1 | -
CASSWGQVAYEQYF | TGTGCCAGCAGCTGGGGACAGGTCGCCTACGAGCAGTACTTC | TRBJ2-7 | TRBD1 | TRBV12-3/TRBV12-4 | few
CASSPNVGYNEQFF | TGTGCCAGCAGCCCTAATGTCGGGTACAATGAGCAGTTCTTC | TRBJ2-1 | - | TRBV3-1 | -
CSARVRTGLEQPQHF | TGCAGTGCTAGAGTTAGGACAGGGTTGGAACAGCCCCAGCATTTT | TRBJ1-5 | TRBD1 | TRBV20-1 | few
CASRLGFDTEAFF | TGTGCCAGCAGGTTAGGGTTCGACACTGAAGCTTTCTTT | TRBJ1-1 | - | TRBV6-1 | few